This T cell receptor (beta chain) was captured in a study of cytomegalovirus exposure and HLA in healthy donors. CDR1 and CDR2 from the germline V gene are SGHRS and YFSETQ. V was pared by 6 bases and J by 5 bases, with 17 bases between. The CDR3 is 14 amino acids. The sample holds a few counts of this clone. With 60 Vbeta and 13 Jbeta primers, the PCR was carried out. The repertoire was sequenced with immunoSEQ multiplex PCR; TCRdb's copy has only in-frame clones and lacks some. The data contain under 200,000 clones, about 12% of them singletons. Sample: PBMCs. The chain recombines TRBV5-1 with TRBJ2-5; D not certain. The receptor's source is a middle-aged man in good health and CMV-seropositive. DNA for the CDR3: TGCGCCAGCACGAGCCCAGGTCCCCAGGAGACCCAGTACTTC. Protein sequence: CASTSPGPQETQYF.